The source of this T cell receptor beta chain is a study of OX40 agonist ivuxolimab in advanced cancers. Study as a whole: An agonistic human IgG2 monoclonal antibody against OX40 (CD134) was given.

Germline values: CDR1 SGHVS, CDR2 FQNEAQ. Trimming shortened V by 5 bases and J by 4 bases, and 13 bases separated the two germline ends. CDR3 length equals 14 residues. Clones were read by immunoSEQ multiplex PCR, and TCRdb kept only the in-frame ones, dropping some. Of over 50,000 clones listed, roughly 80% are singletons. Enrollment shut out patients with autoimmune disease history or systemic immunosuppression. The rearrangement uses TRBV7-8 and TRBJ2-3; no clear D gene. This TCR came from an adult with an advanced solid tumor such as melanoma, head and neck, liver or kidney cancer. The material was CD4+ or CD8+ T cells sorted from blood, obtained in a trial of the OX40 agonist ivuxolimab. CDR3 in DNA: TGTGCCAGCAGCCCTCCCCCCGCTCCAGATACGCAGTATTTT. Encoded protein: CASSPPPAPDTQYF.